This TCR beta chain was sequenced during a study of shared clonotypes between healthy human individuals. About the study: In total, the donors were a couple of women and a few men aged 18 to 49.

This CDR3 has 16 amino acids. Germline values: CDR1 SGHRS, CDR2 YFSETQ. V gave up 0 bases and J gave up 5 bases, with 17 bases separating them. Sorted-subset replicate PCR reactions were performed with about 210 ng DNA, corresponding to roughly 27,000 T cell genomes. Assay: immunoSEQ multiplex PCR; the TCRdb copy retains only in-frame clones and omits some. This table holds 550,000 to 850,000 clones, approximately 74% found once. All of the donors resided in Nashville, Tennessee, and each was a Caucasian adult. V gene TRBV5-1 combines with J gene TRBJ1-1; D perhaps matches TRBD1 (6 bases). The sample consisted of memory CD4+ T cells sorted from blood. Specified subset: CD45RA-negative fraction. The sequence came from a woman aged 25 to 39 in good health. The DNA for the CDR3 is TGCGCCAGCAGCTTGGAGGGAAGTGGGGGGCTGACTGAAGCTTTCTTT. It yields the protein CASSLEGSGGLTEAFF. The full variable domain, its missing parts supplied by reference TRBV5-1 and TRBJ1-1, is KAGVTQTPRYLIKTRGQQVTLSCSPISGHRSVSWYQQTPGQGLQFLFEYFSETQRNKGNFPGRFSGRQFSNSRSEMNVSTLELGDSALYLCASSLEGSGGLTEAFFGQGTRLTVV.